These T cell receptor beta chains were read from a single sample in a study of response to subunit inactivated influenza vaccine. A single record per CDR3 protein comes from TCRdb applying MiXCR to the RT-PCR reads. Of hundreds of thousands of distinct CDR3 sequences detected, 6% to 9% appear once; the ten largest clones hold over 10%. This sample comprised PBMCs from blood, obtained around 25 months after vaccination. The receptors here all came from a man between 50 and 75 years old who received an inactivated influenza vaccine. The CDR3 runs from the conserved cysteine through the conserved F or W. The D gene is left open where the match is weak. Rows give clone size only sometimes, using once, few, many, or a class for an expanded clone.

TGTGCCAGCAGCTTGGCGCAGGGTGTCTATGGCTACACCTTC CASSLAQGVYGYTF . TRBJ1-2 . TRBV5-5
TGCAGCGCACGGACAGTCTCGATCCACGAGCAGTACTTC CSARTVSIHEQYF . TRBJ2-7 many TRBV29-1
TGTGCCGGCTCGAAGGGCAAAAATCAGCCCCAGCATTTT CAGSKGKNQPQHF . TRBJ1-5 . TRBV6-2/TRBV6-3
TGTGCCAGCAGCCCTCGGACAGGGGGGAGTGAAAAACTGTTTTTT CASSPRTGGSEKLFF TRBD1 TRBJ1-4 few TRBV7-2
TGTGCCAGCAGCTTGTTGACCCTAAGAACCTACAATGAGCAGTTCTTC CASSLLTLRTYNEQFF . TRBJ2-1 few TRBV5-6
TGCAGCGTTGCACAGGGGAGAGAGACCCAGTACTTC CSVAQGRETQYF TRBD1 TRBJ2-5 . TRBV29-1
TGCAGTGCTAGAGGGACTAGCGGTTCCTACGAGCAGTACTTC CSARGTSGSYEQYF TRBD2 TRBJ2-7 many TRBV20-1
TGTGCCATCAGTGACAGGGGGTATATGAACACTGAAGCTTTCTTT CAISDRGYMNTEAFF TRBD1 TRBJ1-1 . TRBV10-3
TGTGCCAGCAGTCCCCACACGTATGGCTACACCTTC CASSPHTYGYTF . TRBJ1-2 many TRBV12-3/TRBV12-4
TGTGCCAGCAGCTCACCATTAGGCGGGGGTAGCACAGATACGCAGTATTTT CASSSPLGGGSTDTQYF TRBD2 TRBJ2-3 . TRBV7-2
TGTGCCAGCAGTTTAGTAGGGTTAGAGGAGACCCAGTACTTC CASSLVGLEETQYF . TRBJ2-5 few TRBV27
TGTGCCAGCAGCTTAAAACAGGGGGGCACCGGGGAGCTGTTTTTT CASSLKQGGTGELFF TRBD1 TRBJ2-2 . TRBV5-6
TGTGCCAGCAGTAAACCCCGGGGGAGTGGCAATGAGCAGTTCTTC CASSKPRGSGNEQFF . TRBJ2-1 few TRBV6-2/TRBV6-3
TGTGCCATCAGCCTAGCGGGAGGTTACGAGCAGTACTTC CAISLAGGYEQYF TRBD2 TRBJ2-7 few TRBV10-3
TGCAGTGCTAGGCCCCCCCTCATTGGGCCAGGAAACACCATATATTTT CSARPPLIGPGNTIYF . TRBJ1-3 many TRBV20-1
TGTGCCAGCAGCTTTCTTAGACAGATCTCTGGGGCCAACGTCCTGACTTTC CASSFLRQISGANVLTF . TRBJ2-6 . TRBV7-9
TGTGCCACCAGCAGAGAGGGGACAGCTTACAATGAGCAGTTCTTC CATSREGTAYNEQFF TRBD1 TRBJ2-1 few TRBV15
TGTGCCAGCAGCTTAGTCGTATGGACAGGGACTTTTAATTCACCCCTCCACTTT CASSLVVWTGTFNSPLHF TRBD1 TRBJ1-6 . TRBV11-3
TGTGCCAGCAGCTTACTCGTTAGCGGAAGCTCCTACAAGGAGCAGTTCTTC CASSLLVSGSSYKEQFF . TRBJ2-1 . TRBV7-6
TGTGCCAGCAGAGATGCCGACACTGAAGCTTTCTTT CASRDADTEAFF . TRBJ1-1 once TRBV12-3/TRBV12-4
TGTGCCAGCAGCCCGCAAAACTACGAGCAGTACTTC CASSPQNYEQYF . TRBJ2-7 many TRBV5-5
TGTGCCAGCAGCCAAGAAGGTGGGAATGAGGCTTTCTTT CASSQEGGNEAFF . TRBJ1-1 . TRBV4-2
TGCGCCAGCAGCTCCGACAGGTCAGGGAATGAGCAGTTCTTC CASSSDRSGNEQFF . TRBJ2-1 . TRBV5-1
TGTGCCAGCCAGGGCGGCGGAGCAGATACGCAGTATTTT CASQGGGADTQYF . TRBJ2-3 few TRBV10-3
TGCAGCGTTGGCTCTCGGCAGGGTTGGACCGGGGAGCTGTTTTTT CSVGSRQGWTGELFF . TRBJ2-2 . TRBV29-1
TGTGCCAGCAGCTGGGACATCGGTTCACCAAATGAAAAACTGTTTTTT CASSWDIGSPNEKLFF . TRBJ1-4 . TRBV5-4
TGTGCCAGCAGCCAGCCGCCAGGGGGCTTCAACACCGGGGAGCTGTTTTTT CASSQPPGGFNTGELFF TRBD1 TRBJ2-2 many TRBV14
TGTGCCAGCAGCTCGGGGCGGGACGAGCAGTACTTC CASSSGRDEQYF . TRBJ2-7 . TRBV5-6
TGTGCCAGCAGTGGACTAGCGGGGGGGCTCCACAATGAGCAGTTCTTC CASSGLAGGLHNEQFF TRBD2 TRBJ2-1 many TRBV12-3/TRBV12-4
TGTGCCAGCAGGAGACTAGCGGGGGGGAGCACAGATACGCAGTATTTT CASRRLAGGSTDTQYF TRBD2 TRBJ2-3 few TRBV6-1
TGTGCCAGCAGCGGAACGGACAGTTTTTTTCTCACAGATACGCAGTATTTT CASSGTDSFFLTDTQYF . TRBJ2-3 . TRBV14
TGTGCCAGCAGTGAAGGGACAGCCTACACCGGGGAGCTGTTTTTT CASSEGTAYTGELFF . TRBJ2-2 . TRBV2
TGTGCCAGCTCACCACTGGACAGTGACACTGAAGCTTTCTTT CASSPLDSDTEAFF . TRBJ1-1 few TRBV18